The present T cell receptor beta chain was sequenced within a study of shared clonotypes between healthy human individuals. Profiling relied on immunoSEQ multiplex PCR, and the TCRdb table lists in-frame clones only, not all of them. The repertoire holds around 1,100,000 clones, with 60% to 85% as singletons. Naive CD4+ cells were CD45RA-selected; the remaining cells were memory. Per the germline V gene, CDR1 is MDHEN and CDR2 is SYDVKM. The CDR3 is 11 residues long. The V end lost 8 bases, the J end lost 4 bases, and 9 bases lay between the germline ends. Material for sequencing was memory CD4+ T cells from PBMCs. Subset noted: CD45RA-negative fraction. The chain couples TRBV28 to TRBJ2-7; D ambiguous. This clonotype was obtained from a man younger than 30 in good health. Some clones in this sample may be carry-over from other donors' samples. CDR3 region: CASLGYYEQYF. CDR3 DNA sequence: TGTGCCAGCCTCGGTTATTACGAGCAGTACTTC.